This TCR beta chain originates from a study of PD-1 blockade in classical Hodgkin lymphoma (dated by TCRdb to about 2020). About the full investigation: Nivolumab dosing was 3 mg/kg intravenously every 2 weeks, continuing until either disease progression or unacceptable toxicity. To define a peripheral blood immune signature of response to PD-1 blockade in classical Hodgkin lymphoma, the study combined TCR beta sequencing with CyTOF.

General findings and caveats noted by the study authors: Only a single clinical trial cohort was studied, and what caused the repertoire differences, possibly disease activity or prior therapy, remained undefined. Baseline diversity similar to that of newly diagnosed patients was observed in trial patients achieving complete response, whereas significantly lower diversity was observed in partial responders and progressors. Newly diagnosed patients were reported to have lower baseline TCR diversity than healthy donors, and relapsed/refractory patients were reported to have lower baseline TCR diversity still. Lower diversity was seen in patients whose nivolumab began less than 1 year after ASCT, and these patients were left out of later analyses so that immune reconstitution would not confound the results. By C4D1, a significant rise was seen in CD4+ TCR diversity but not in CD8+ TCR diversity (p=0.0027 vs p=0.16), and the rise was most apparent among complete responders (p=0.02).

The sample's time point label, in plain terms: cycle 2 day 1 (C2D1) of nivolumab. Every trial patient had relapsed following autologous stem cell transplantation, and prior brentuximab vedotin exposure was what differed among cohorts A, B and C. A total of under 70 patients with relapsed/refractory classical Hodgkin lymphoma made up the trial cohort, and each patient's best overall response was complete response, partial response or progressive disease. In the multi-cohort phase II CheckMate 205 trial, trial patients received single-agent nivolumab. An independent review committee assessed best overall response using the 2007 International Working Group response criteria. Trial PBMCs were obtained immediately prior to nivolumab initiation (C1D1) and on therapy at cycle 2 day 1 and cycle 4 day 1. Peripheral blood was collected in 8 mL Vacutainer Cell Preparation Tubes, from which PBMCs were isolated by centrifugation and then cryopreserved.

As for this clone: This clone's antigen is unknown. Base quality data are lacking; no much larger clone is found one base away.

The Qiagen DNeasy kit was used to extract genomic DNA both from unsorted PBMCs and from the negatively selected CD4+ and CD8+ fractions. Using primers that anneal to V and J segments, immunoSEQ multiplex PCR amplified the TCR beta CDR3 regions. A synthetic immune receptor repertoire was used to minimize amplification bias, and remaining bias was computationally removed after sequencing. As for the authors' bioinformatics: Custom Python scripts were used to quantify repertoire diversity as the Shannon entropy index. Unsorted, CD4+ and CD8+ repertoires were examined separately, except in combined analyses, for which CD4+ and CD8+ sequences were merged in silico. Clonal expansion was defined as at least a 2-fold frequency increase after treatment relative to C1D1, with a pseudocount of 0.5 for undetected baseline clones. Singleton clones were defined as clones with 0 or 1 copy at C1D1, and non-singleton clones were defined as clones with 2 or more copies. Clones expanded in unsorted samples were labelled as CD4+, CD8+ or unknown by matching protein sequences in sorted samples from the same patient. Diversity changes from C1D1 to C4D1 were tested in paired samples using Wilcoxon tests. The clones in this table, taken by TCRdb from immuneACCESS, are in-frame only. Not every clone is retained; where verified, under half of the shortfall comes from an unresolved V gene, and the cause of the rest is unknown. Clonal size and the V and J genes are those of that table, whereas D and trimming came from the DNA. The sample yields 95,000 to 120,000 clones; roughly nine tenths were counted once. The top ten clonotypes cover 15% to 20% of the sample.

V is pared back by 5 bases and J by 0 bases, with 17 bases lying between the germline termini. The CDR3 sequence holds 16 residues, the cysteine and phenylalanine included. Only the CDR3 DNA stays, 48 bases, in frame from base 1. Based on the germline V gene (reference sequence), the CDR1 and CDR2 sequences are MNHEY and SMNVEV. The sequence derives from a human donor with classical Hodgkin lymphoma. The material was peripheral blood mononuclear cells (PBMCs), obtained before the second cycle of nivolumab. This chain joins TRBV27 to TRBJ2-7; TRBD2 is possibly the D segment (6 matching bases). CDR3 loop: CASSLEPAGSSYEQYF. The base sequence is TGTGCCAGCAGTCTGGAACCAGCCGGGAGCTCCTACGAGCAGTACTTC.